This TCR beta chain came from a study of OX40 agonist ivuxolimab in advanced cancers. Sequencing was performed with immunoSEQ multiplex PCR; in TCRdb, only in-frame clones are kept and a portion is missing. The table has some 72,000 clones, around 92% seen once. Germline lookup yields CDR1 LGHNA and CDR2 YNFKEQ. Trimming removed 1 base at V and 3 bases at J, with 11 bases between. This CDR3 contains 15 residues. The receptor comes from an adult with an advanced solid tumor such as melanoma, head and neck, liver or kidney cancer. The V and J genes are TRBV4-2 and TRBJ2-3, with no clear D. This specimen was CD4+ or CD8+ T cells sorted from blood, taken in a trial of the OX40 agonist ivuxolimab. CDR3 residues: CASSQGVASTDTQYF. As DNA, the CDR3 is TGTGCCAGCAGCCAAGGTGTGGCGAGTACAGATACGCAGTATTTT.